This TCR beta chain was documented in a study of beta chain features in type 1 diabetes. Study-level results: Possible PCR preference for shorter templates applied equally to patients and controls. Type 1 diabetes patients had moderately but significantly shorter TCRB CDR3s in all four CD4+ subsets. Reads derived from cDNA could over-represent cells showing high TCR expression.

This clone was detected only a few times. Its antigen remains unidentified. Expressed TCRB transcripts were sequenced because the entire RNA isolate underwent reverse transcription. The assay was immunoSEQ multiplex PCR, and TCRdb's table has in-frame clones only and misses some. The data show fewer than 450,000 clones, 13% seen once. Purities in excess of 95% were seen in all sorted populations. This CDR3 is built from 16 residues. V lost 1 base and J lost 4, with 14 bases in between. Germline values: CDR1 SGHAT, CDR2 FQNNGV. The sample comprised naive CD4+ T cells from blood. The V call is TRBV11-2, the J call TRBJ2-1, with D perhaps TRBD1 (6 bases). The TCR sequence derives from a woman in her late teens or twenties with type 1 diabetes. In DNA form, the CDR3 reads TGTGCCAGCAGCTTAGCACGGACAGCTTTTTACAATGAGCAGTTCTTC. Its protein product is CASSLARTAFYNEQFF. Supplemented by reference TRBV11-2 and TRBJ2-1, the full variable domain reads EAGVAQSPRYKIIEKRQSVAFWCNPISGHATLYWYQQILGQGPKLLIQFQNNGVVDDSQLPKDRFSAERLKGVDSTLKIQPAKLEDSAVYLCASSLARTAFYNEQFFGPGTRLTVL.